This TCR beta chain originates from a study of blood T cells in healthy people across ages. Primers used in a second PCR of roughly 7 to 11 cycles were a sample-barcoded 5' primer and a J-beta primer mix. TCRdb passed the 5' RACE reads through MiXCR, listing each CDR3 protein once. In the table there are more than 650,000 distinct CDR3 sequences, about 55% of which are singletons. This clonotype has more than one count but fewer than ten. This CDR3 has 15 amino acids. The V end was cut by 3 bases, the J end by 6 bases, with 16 bases between. CDR1 and CDR2 from the germline V gene are SGHRS and YFSETQ. Each donor supplied about 9.6 milliliters of peripheral blood.

The material sequenced was blood. This TCR was recovered from a man older than 75 in good health. The genes are TRBV5-1 and TRBJ2-1; D is possibly TRBD2 (5 bases). The CDR3 region has the DNA TGCGCCAGCAGCTCCGGACGGGGTGTCGGCAATGAGCAGTTCTTC. Protein sequence: CASSSGRGVGNEQFF.